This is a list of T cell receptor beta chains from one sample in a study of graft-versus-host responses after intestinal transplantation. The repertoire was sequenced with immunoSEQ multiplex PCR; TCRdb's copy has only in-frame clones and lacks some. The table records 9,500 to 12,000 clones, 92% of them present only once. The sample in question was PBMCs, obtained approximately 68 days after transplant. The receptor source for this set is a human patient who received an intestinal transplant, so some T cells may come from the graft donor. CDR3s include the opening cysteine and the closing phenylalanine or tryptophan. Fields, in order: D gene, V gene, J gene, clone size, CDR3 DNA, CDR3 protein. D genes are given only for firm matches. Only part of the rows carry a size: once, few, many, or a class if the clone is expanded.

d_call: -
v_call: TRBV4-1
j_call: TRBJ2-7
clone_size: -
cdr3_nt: TGCGCCAGCAGCCAAGTGACAGTCAGCGCCTACGAGCAGTACTTC
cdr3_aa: CASSQVTVSAYEQYF

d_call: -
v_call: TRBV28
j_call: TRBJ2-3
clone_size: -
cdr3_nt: TGTGCCAGCAGTTTTCAGCAGAGCACAGATACGCAGTATTTT
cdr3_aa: CASSFQQSTDTQYF

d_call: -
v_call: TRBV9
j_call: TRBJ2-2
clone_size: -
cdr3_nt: TGTGCCAGCAGCCCTCGGACCGGGGAGCTGTTTTTT
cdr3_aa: CASSPRTGELFF

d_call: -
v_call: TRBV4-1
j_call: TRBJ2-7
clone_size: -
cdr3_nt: TGCGCCAGCAGCCAAGTTGAGGGCGGCAGTAGCGAGCAGTACTTC
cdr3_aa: CASSQVEGGSSEQYF

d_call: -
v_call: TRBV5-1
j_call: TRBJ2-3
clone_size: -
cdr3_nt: TGCGCCAGCAGCTTGACCCGGGATACGCAGTATTTT
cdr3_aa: CASSLTRDTQYF

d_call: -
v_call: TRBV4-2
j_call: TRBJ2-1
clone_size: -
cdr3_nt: TGTGCCAGCAGCCAAGAGGCCGTGAGCTCCTACAATGAGCAGTTCTTC
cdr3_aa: CASSQEAVSSYNEQFF

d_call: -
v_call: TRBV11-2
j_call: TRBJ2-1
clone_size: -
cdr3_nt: TGTGCCAGCAGCTTGAGCTTAGGTGGGGAGCAGTTCTTC
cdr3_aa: CASSLSLGGEQFF

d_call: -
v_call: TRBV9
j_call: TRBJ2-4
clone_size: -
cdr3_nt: TGTGCCAGCAGCTTAGCCCCGGGACACTCAGCCGAAAACATTCAGTACTTC
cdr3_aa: CASSLAPGHSAENIQYF

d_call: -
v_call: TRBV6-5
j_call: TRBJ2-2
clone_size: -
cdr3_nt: TGTGCCAGCAGTTTAGGGGGGAGGTTCCACACCGGGGAGCTGTTTTTT
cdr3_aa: CASSLGGRFHTGELFF

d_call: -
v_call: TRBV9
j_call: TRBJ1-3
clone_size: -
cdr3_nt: TGTGCCAGCAGCTCCAGGGGTGGAAACACCATATATTTT
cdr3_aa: CASSSRGGNTIYF

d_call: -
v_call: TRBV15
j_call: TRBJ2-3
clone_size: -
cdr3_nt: TGTGCCACCAGCAGAGATCAGGGCACAGATACGCAGTATTTT
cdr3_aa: CATSRDQGTDTQYF

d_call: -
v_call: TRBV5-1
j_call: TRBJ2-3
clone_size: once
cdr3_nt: TGCGCCAGCAGCTTGGCTCCTAGGGACCCCGAAAAGCCGCAGTATTTT
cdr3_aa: CASSLAPRDPEKPQYF

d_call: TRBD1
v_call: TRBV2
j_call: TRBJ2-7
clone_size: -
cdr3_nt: TGTGCCAGCAGTGGATACAGGGGCTCCTACGAGCAGTACTTC
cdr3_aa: CASSGYRGSYEQYF

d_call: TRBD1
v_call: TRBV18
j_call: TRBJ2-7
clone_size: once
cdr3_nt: TGTGCCAGCTCTTATCGGACAGGGTCTTACGAGCAGTACTTC
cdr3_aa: CASSYRTGSYEQYF

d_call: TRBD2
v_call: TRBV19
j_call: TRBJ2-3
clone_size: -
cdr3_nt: TGTGCCAGTTCCCTCTTAGCGGGAAACTCAGATACGCAGTATTTT
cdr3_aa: CASSLLAGNSDTQYF

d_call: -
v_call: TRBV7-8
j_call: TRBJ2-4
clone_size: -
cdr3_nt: TGTGCCAGCAGCCCGACAGTATTAGCCAAAAACATTCAGTACTTC
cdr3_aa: CASSPTVLAKNIQYF

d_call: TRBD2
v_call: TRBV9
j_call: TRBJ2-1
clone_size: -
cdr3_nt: TGTGCCAGCAGCGCCTGGGGCGGGAGACCAGATGAGCAGTTCTTC
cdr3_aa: CASSAWGGRPDEQFF

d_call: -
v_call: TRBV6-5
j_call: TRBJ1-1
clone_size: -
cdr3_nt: TGTGCCAGCAGTTACTTTGGGAACACTGAAGCTTTCTTT
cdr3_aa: CASSYFGNTEAFF

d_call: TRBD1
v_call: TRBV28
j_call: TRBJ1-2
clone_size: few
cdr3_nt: TGTGCCAGCCGGGACAGGAACTATGGCTACACCTTC
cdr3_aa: CASRDRNYGYTF

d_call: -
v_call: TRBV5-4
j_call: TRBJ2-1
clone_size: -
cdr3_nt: TGTGCCAGCACCATTGGATACGAGACGCCAGGAGAGGGTGAGCAGTTCTTC
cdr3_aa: CASTIGYETPGEGEQFF

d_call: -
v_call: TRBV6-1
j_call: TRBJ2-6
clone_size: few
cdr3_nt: TGTGCCAGCAGTGAAGGGGGCTCTGGGGCCAACGTCCTGACTTTC
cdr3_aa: CASSEGGSGANVLTF

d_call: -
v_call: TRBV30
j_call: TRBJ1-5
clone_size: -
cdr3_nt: TGTGCCTGGACGGGTGGCAGCTCTAGCAATCAGCCCCAGCATTTT
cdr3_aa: CAWTGGSSSNQPQHF

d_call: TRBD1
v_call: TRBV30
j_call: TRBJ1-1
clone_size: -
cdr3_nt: TGTGCTGGGAAGGGGGCGGTTGGGATTGAAGCTTTCTTT
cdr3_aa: CAGKGAVGIEAFF

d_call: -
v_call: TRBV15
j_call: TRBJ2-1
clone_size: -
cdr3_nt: TGTGCCACCAGCAGCAACAGCTACAATGAGCAGTTCTTC
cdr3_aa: CATSSNSYNEQFF

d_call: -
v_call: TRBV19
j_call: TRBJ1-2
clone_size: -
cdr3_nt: TGTGCCAGTAGTATTGGGGGGCTCTACACCTTC
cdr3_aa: CASSIGGLYTF

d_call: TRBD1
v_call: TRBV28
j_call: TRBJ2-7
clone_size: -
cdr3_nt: TGTGCCACCCAGGGGACAGGGAGCTCCTACGAGCAGTACTTC
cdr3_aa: CATQGTGSSYEQYF

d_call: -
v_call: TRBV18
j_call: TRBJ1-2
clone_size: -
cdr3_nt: TGTGCCAGCTCACCACCGAGTCAGCCTCTGGGAGGCTACACCTTC
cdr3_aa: CASSPPSQPLGGYTF

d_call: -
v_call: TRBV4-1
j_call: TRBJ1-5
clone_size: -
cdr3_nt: TGCGCCAGCAGCCAAGAAACAGGGCCCTCGAAGCCCCAGCATTTT
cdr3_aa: CASSQETGPSKPQHF

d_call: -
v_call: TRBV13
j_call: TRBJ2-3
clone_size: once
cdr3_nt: TGTGCCAGCAGCTCCAGGGAAAGCACAGATACGCAGTATTTT
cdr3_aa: CASSSRESTDTQYF

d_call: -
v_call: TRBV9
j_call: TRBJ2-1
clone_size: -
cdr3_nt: TGTGCCAGCAGCCAAAGAGGCGGCGGGGATGGGCAGTTCTTC
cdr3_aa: CASSQRGGGDGQFF

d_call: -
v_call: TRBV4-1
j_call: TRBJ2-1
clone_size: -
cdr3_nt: TGCGCCAGCAGCCAAGAGGACCTCTCCTACAATGAGCAGTTCTTC
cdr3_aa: CASSQEDLSYNEQFF

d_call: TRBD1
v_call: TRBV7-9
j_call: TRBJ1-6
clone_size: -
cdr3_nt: TGTGCCAGCAGCTCCCCCCTGACAGGGTGGGATTCACCCCTCCACTTT
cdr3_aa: CASSSPLTGWDSPLHF

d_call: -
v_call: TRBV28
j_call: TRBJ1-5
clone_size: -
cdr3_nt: TGTGCCAGCAGATGGGTGTCTAGCAATCAGCCCCAGCATTTT
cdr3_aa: CASRWVSSNQPQHF

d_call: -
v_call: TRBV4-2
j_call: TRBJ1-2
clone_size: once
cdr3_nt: TGTGCCAGCAGCCAAGAAAGGGGCGTAGGTGGCGATGGCTACACCTTC
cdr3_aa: CASSQERGVGGDGYTF

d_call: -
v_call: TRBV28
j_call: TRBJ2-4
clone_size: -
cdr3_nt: TGTGCCAGCGGTCTGACGGGGGTAAACATTCAGTACTTC
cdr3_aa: CASGLTGVNIQYF

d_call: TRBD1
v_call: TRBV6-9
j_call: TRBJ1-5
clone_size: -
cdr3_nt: TGTGCCAGCAGCCCAGGACAGGGGTATGGTCAATCAATCATTAGCAATCAGCCCCAGCATTTT
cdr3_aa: CASSPGQGYGQSIISNQPQHF

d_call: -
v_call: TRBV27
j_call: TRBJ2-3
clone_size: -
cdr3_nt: TGTGCCAGCAGTTTAATCCCGTACACAGATACGCAGTATTTT
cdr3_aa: CASSLIPYTDTQYF

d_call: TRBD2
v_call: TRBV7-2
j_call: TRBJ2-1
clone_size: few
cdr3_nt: TGTGCCAGCAGCTCGACTAGCGGGAGTTACAATGAGCAGTTCTTC
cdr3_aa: CASSSTSGSYNEQFF

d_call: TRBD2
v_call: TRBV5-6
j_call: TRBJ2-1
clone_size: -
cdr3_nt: TGTGCCAGCAGCTTGCCACTAGCGGGAGGGCCCAATGAGCAGTTCTTC
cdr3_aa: CASSLPLAGGPNEQFF

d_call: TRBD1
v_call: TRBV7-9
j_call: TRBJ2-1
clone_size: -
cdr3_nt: TGTGCCAGCAGCTCCCTCCGGGACAGGGCTTACAATGAGCAGTTCTTC
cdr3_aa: CASSSLRDRAYNEQFF

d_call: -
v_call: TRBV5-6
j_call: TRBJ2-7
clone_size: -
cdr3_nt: TGTGCCAGCAGCTTAGCCACCTACGAGCAGTACTTC
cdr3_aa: CASSLATYEQYF

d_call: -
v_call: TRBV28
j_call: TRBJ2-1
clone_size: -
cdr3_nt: TGTGCCAGCAAATTTAGCTCCTACAATGAGCAGTTCTTC
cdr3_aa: CASKFSSYNEQFF

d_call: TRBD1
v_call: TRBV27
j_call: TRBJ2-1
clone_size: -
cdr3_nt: TGTGCCAGCAGTTCCCCGGGACAGGGGTACGTGAATGAGCAGTTCTTC
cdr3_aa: CASSSPGQGYVNEQFF

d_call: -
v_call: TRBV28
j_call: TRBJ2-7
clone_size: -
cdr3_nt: TGTGCCAGCAGTCACTACGAGCAGTACTTC
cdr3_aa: CASSHYEQYF

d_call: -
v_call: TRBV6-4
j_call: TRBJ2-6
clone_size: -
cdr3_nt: TGTGCCAGCAGTGAAGGGGGCTCTGGGGCCAACGTCCTGACTTTC
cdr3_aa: CASSEGGSGANVLTF

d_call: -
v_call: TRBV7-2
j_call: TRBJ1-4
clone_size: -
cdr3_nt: TGTGCCAGCAGCCCCCCTTTCGAACATGAAAAACTGTTTTTT
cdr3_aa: CASSPPFEHEKLFF

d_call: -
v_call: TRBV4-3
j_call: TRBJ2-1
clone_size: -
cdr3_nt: TGCGCCAGCAGCCAAGGTCCAGCGGAGACCGGTGAGCAGTTCTTC
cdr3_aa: CASSQGPAETGEQFF

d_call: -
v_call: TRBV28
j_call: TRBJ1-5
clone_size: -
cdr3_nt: TGTGCCAGCAGTTCAACTTACGATGACAAAGCCCAGCATTTT
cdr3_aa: CASSSTYDDKAQHF

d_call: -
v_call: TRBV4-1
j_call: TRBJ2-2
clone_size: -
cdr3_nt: TGCGCCAGCAGCCAACGACAGAACACCGGGGAGCTGTTTTTT
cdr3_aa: CASSQRQNTGELFF

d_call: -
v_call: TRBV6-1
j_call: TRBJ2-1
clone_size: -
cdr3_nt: TGTGCCAGCAGTGAAGGGACCCTGCTCAATAGGGCCGACTACAATGAGCAGTTCTTC
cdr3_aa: CASSEGTLLNRADYNEQFF